This T cell receptor (beta chain) was obtained from a study of CD8 T cells in Susac syndrome. Random hexamers were used to reverse transcribe the RNA input (about 0.5 to 1 ug). Amplification of TCR beta CDR3 was carried out by immunoSEQ multiplex PCR, which covered 54 Vbeta and 13 Jbeta segments. TCRdb analysed the immunoSEQ multiplex PCR reads with MiXCR anew, one entry per CDR3 protein. The repertoire has about 80,000 distinct CDR3 sequences, over 75% of them found once; the top ten carry 0.5% to 0.6%. This clonotype came up once. Germline loops: CDR1 MNHEY, CDR2 SVGEGT. The CDR3 runs 15 residues. The junction had 8 bases not matched to a gene; V was cut back by 3 bases and J by 7 bases.

The source of this sequence is a human donor with multiple sclerosis. The chain combines TRBV6-2 or TRBV6-3 with TRBJ2-1; 8 bases are shared with TRBD2. Sequences were obtained from CD8+ T cells from PBMCs. CDR3 coding DNA: TGTGCCAGCAGTTATTCCGGGACTAGTCGGAATGAGCAGTTCTTC. It is translated as CASSYSGTSRNEQFF.